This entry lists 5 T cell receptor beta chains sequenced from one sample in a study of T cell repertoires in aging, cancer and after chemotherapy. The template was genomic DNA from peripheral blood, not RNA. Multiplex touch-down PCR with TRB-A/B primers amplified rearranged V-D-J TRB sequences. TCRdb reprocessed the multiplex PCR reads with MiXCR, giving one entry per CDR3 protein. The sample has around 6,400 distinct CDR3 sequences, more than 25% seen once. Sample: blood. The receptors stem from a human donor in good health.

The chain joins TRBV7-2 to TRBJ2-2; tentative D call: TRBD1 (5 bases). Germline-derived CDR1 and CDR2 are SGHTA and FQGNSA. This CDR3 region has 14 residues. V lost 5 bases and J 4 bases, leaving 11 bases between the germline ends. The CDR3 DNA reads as TGTGCCAGCAGCCACAGACAGTTCACCGGGGAGCTGTTTTTT. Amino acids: CASSHRQFTGELFF.

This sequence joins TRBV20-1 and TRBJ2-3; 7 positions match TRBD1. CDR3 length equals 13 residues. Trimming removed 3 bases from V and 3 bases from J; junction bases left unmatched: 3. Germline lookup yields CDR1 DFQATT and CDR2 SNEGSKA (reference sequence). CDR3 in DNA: TGCAGTGCTAGCGGGACAGCGACAGATACGCAGTATTTT. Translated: CSASGTATDTQYF.

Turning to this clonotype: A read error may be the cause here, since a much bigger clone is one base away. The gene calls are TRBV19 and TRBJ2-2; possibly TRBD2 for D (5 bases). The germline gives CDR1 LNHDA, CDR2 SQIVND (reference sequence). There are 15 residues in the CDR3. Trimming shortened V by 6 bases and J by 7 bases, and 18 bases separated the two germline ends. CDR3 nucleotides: TGTGCCAGTAGGGCGGGTAACGGGTGTAGCGGGGAGCTGTTTTTT. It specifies CASRAGNGCSGELFF.

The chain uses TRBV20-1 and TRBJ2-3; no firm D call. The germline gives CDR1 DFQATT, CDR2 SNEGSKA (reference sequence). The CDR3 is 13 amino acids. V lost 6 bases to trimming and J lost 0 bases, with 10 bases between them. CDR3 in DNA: TGCAGTGCCCATAGAAGCAGCACAGATACGCAGTATTTT. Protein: CSAHRSSTDTQYF.

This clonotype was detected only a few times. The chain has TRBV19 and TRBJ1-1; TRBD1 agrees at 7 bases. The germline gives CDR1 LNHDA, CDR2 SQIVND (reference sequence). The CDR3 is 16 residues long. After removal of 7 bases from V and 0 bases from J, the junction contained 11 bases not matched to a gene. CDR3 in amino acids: CASTRTGPAMNTEAFF. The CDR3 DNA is TGTGCCAGTACCAGGACAGGCCCTGCCATGAACACTGAAGCTTTCTTT.